This T cell receptor (beta chain) was sequenced during a study of blood T cell repertoires in COVID-19. The overall study: Samples representing acute and convalescent COVID-19 were sourced from the United States, Italy and Spain.

Germline V gives CDR1 SGHAT, CDR2 FQNNGV. Trimming stripped 0 bases from V and 3 bases from J, with 6 bases between. This CDR3 is built from 13 residues. Method: immunoSEQ multiplex PCR; TCRdb's copy keeps in-frame clones and lacks some. The repertoire holds about 400,000 clones, with roughly 86% as singletons. This chain joins TRBV11-2 and TRBJ2-7; D uncertain. This receptor was taken from a woman aged 40-49 years with acute COVID-19. What was sequenced was PBMCs or T cells enriched from blood (not recorded which). The CDR3 reads CASSLEQIYEQYF. CDR3 sequence (DNA): TGTGCCAGCAGCTTAGAACAGATCTACGAGCAGTACTTC. The complete variable domain, with remaining parts taken from reference TRBV11-2 and TRBJ2-7, reads EAGVAQSPRYKIIEKRQSVAFWCNPISGHATLYWYQQILGQGPKLLIQFQNNGVVDDSQLPKDRFSAERLKGVDSTLKIQPAKLEDSAVYLCASSLEQIYEQYFGPGTRLTVT.